The T cell receptor beta chain described here comes from a study of T cells expressing NK-cell markers. About the study: CD3+CD56+NKG2C+, CD3+CD56+NKG2C- and CD3+CD56-NKG2C+ T cells, once sorted, supplied the TCR beta repertoires.

TCRdb processed the 5' RACE reads again and assigns one entry to each CDR3 protein, with no DNA. This table lists 400,000 to 550,000 distinct CDR3 sequences. The CDR3 length is 14 residues. Germline V lookup: CDR1 KGHSH, CDR2 LQKENI. Remarks on this clonotype: Its antigen remains unidentified.

Notes on the study in general: These clonotypes, the leaders elsewhere, also led the CD3+CD56-NKG2C+ fraction in four donors. The HCMV specificity of the expanded NKG2C+ T cell clones stayed unresolved.

The sample was blood T cells: a sorted CD56 or NKG2C T cell subset, CD4+ or CD8+ T cells, or bulk PBMC T cells (not recorded which). The V call is TRBV18, the J call TRBJ1-3. The sequence came from a woman aged 18 to 75 in good health. CDR3 amino acids: CASSSQGSGNTIYF.